These T cell receptor beta chains were read from a single sample in a study of T-cell reconstitution after alpha-beta-depleted transplantation in children. TCRdb re-derived calls from the PCR reads in MiXCR, one entry per CDR3 protein. The sample yields about a million distinct CDR3 sequences, about 29% seen once. Sequencing used PBMCs, mostly from graft donor cells, obtained 360 days after TCRalphabeta/CD19-depleted stem cell transplant. The receptor set was obtained from a boy in the first two years of life who had a stem cell transplant for SCID, so the T cells may come from the graft donor. Both conserved end residues are part of each CDR3. Fields, in order: clone size, J gene, V gene, D gene, CDR3 DNA, CDR3 protein. A D gene is named only where the DNA matches it firmly. Where a row states a size, it is once, few, many or the class of an expanded clone; other rows omit it.

- | TRBJ2-5 | TRBV12-3/TRBV12-4 | - | TGTGCCAGCAGTTCCCGCCCCCTTGGGAGCGAAGAGACCCAGTACTTC | CASSSRPLGSEETQYF
- | TRBJ2-5 | TRBV6-5 | - | TGTGCCAGCAGTTACGAACAGGGGAGGGAGACCCAGTACTTC | CASSYEQGRETQYF
- | TRBJ1-5 | TRBV10-2 | TRBD1 | TGCGCCAGCATGAGACAGGGGGGAAGCAATCAGCCCCAGCATTTT | CASMRQGGSNQPQHF
- | TRBJ2-5 | TRBV5-5 | - | TGTGCCAGCAGCTTGTCGCTCACAGGGTCAGAGACCCAGTACTTC | CASSLSLTGSETQYF
- | TRBJ2-5 | TRBV2 | TRBD1 | TGTGCCAGCAGAGCCCAATACGGACAGGGCCAAGAGACCCAGTACTTC | CASRAQYGQGQETQYF
- | TRBJ2-1 | TRBV4-1 | - | TGCGCCAGCAGCCAATCCCCCCTTTGGAACAATGAGCAGTTCTTC | CASSQSPLWNNEQFF
- | TRBJ2-1 | TRBV20-1 | - | TGCAGTGCTAGAGGGGGGGCAAACAATGAGCAGTTCTTC | CSARGGANNEQFF
few | TRBJ1-5 | TRBV5-1 | - | TGCGCCAGCAGCTTGGCAGGGAGGGATCAGCCCCAGCATTTT | CASSLAGRDQPQHF
- | TRBJ1-1 | TRBV29-1 | - | TGCAGCGCCGGGGTGGGACCGAATGGAGGAGCTTTCTTT | CSAGVGPNGGAFF
- | TRBJ2-2 | TRBV7-2 | - | TGTGCCAGCAGCTCGCGAGCAACCGGGGAGCTGTTTTTT | CASSSRATGELFF
- | TRBJ1-2 | TRBV7-9 | TRBD1 | TGTGCCACCGAAGAATACAGGGGGATCAACTATGGCTACACCTTC | CATEEYRGINYGYTF
- | TRBJ2-1 | TRBV20-1 | TRBD2 | TGCAGTGCCGGGACTAGCGGGGGTCGGGCGGGTCGGAGCTCCTACAATGAGCAGTTCTTC | CSAGTSGGRAGRSSYNEQFF
few | TRBJ2-3 | TRBV20-1 | TRBD1 | TGCAGTGCCCAGGACAGGGTCGGGTTCCGGGATACGCAGTATTTT | CSAQDRVGFRDTQYF
many | TRBJ2-5 | TRBV2 | TRBD1 | TGTGCCAGCAGAACAGGGGCGGGAGAGACCCAGTACTTC | CASRTGAGETQYF
- | TRBJ2-2 | TRBV7-6 | - | TGTGCCAGCAGCCAGGGGGGACGCGGTTATGGCGGGGAGCTGTTTTTT | CASSQGGRGYGGELFF
- | TRBJ1-2 | TRBV29-1 | - | TGCAGCGTTAGGCGGGGGGCTAACTATGGCTACACCTTC | CSVRRGANYGYTF
- | TRBJ1-1 | TRBV7-3 | - | TGTGCCAGCAGCTTAGGGCGAAGGGGACTGAACACTGAAGCTTTCTTT | CASSLGRRGLNTEAFF
- | TRBJ2-1 | TRBV6-4 | TRBD1 | TGTGCCAGCAGTGCGGAGACAGGGACATACAATGAGCAGTTCTTC | CASSAETGTYNEQFF
few | TRBJ1-2 | TRBV4-2 | TRBD1 | TGTGCCAGCAGCCACGAGGGACAGGGGGGAAGTGGCTACACCTTC | CASSHEGQGGSGYTF
- | TRBJ1-1 | TRBV7-2 | TRBD1 | TGTGCCAGCAGCTTAGCGGGCAGGGGGCATGGCCCAGCTGAAGCTTTCTTT | CASSLAGRGHGPAEAFF
- | TRBJ2-1 | TRBV4-1 | - | TGCGCCAGCAGCCAAGAGAGGTCTTTGCGCCACAATGAGCAGTTCTTC | CASSQERSLRHNEQFF
few | TRBJ2-5 | TRBV5-5 | - | TGTGCCAGCAGCTTGGGGAGGGCCTCAGGGAAAGAGACCCAGTACTTC | CASSLGRASGKETQYF
- | TRBJ1-1 | TRBV4-1 | - | TGCGCCAGCAGCCAAGATCCTGGGGAATCTGAAGCTTTCTTT | CASSQDPGESEAFF
few | TRBJ2-3 | TRBV29-1 | - | TGCAGCGTTGAAGATCGCGGGGGCCTTGGAGATACGCAGTATTTT | CSVEDRGGLGDTQYF
- | TRBJ2-1 | TRBV5-1 | TRBD2 | TGCGCCAGCAGCTTGCGGGGGGGCCTGGATGAGCAGTTCTTC | CASSLRGGLDEQFF
- | TRBJ1-4 | TRBV5-5 | - | TGTGCCAGCAGCCCGGTCGGGGCACCCGGGAATGAAAAACTGTTTTTT | CASSPVGAPGNEKLFF
few | TRBJ2-1 | TRBV5-6 | - | TGTGCCAGCAGGTTGAGGGGCGAGATCTACTACAATGAGCAGTTCTTC | CASRLRGEIYYNEQFF
- | TRBJ2-3 | TRBV5-1 | TRBD2 | TGCGCCAGCAGCCTTTGGACTAGCGTGGCAGATACGCAGTATTTT | CASSLWTSVADTQYF
- | TRBJ2-1 | TRBV7-9 | TRBD2 | TGTGCCAGCAGCCTAGGGTCTAGCGGGTCCTACAATGAGCAGTTCTTC | CASSLGSSGSYNEQFF
- | TRBJ2-7 | TRBV5-1 | - | TGCGCCAGCAGCTTCGACCACAGGGCCGAGCAGTACTTC | CASSFDHRAEQYF
- | TRBJ2-3 | TRBV20-1 | - | TGCAGTGCTAGGGAGGACGCAAGCACAGATACGCAGTATTTT | CSAREDASTDTQYF
- | TRBJ2-7 | TRBV29-1 | - | TGCAGCGTTGCGGGTATTGGGCGATCGTACTTC | CSVAGIGRSYF
once | TRBJ2-7 | TRBV2 | - | TGTGCCAGCAGGGGGGGACAGTCCTCCGACGAGCAGTACTTC | CASRGGQSSDEQYF